The 3 T cell receptor beta chains presented below share a single source sample, sequenced in a study of blood T cell repertoires in COVID-19. Method: immunoSEQ multiplex PCR; TCRdb's copy keeps in-frame clones and lacks some. This table holds 150,000 to 200,000 clones, roughly 76% found once. Sequenced input: peripheral blood. The source is a woman aged 40 to 50 with COVID-19, enrolled during active disease.

This clone was observed a few times. The gene calls are TRBV11-2 and TRBJ2-1; 7 bases are a match to TRBD2. CDR3 length: 16 residues. From germline, CDR1 is SGHAT and CDR2 FQNNGV. V was pared by 2 bases and J by 5 bases, with 9 bases of the junction left unmatched. Here the CDR3 reads CASSLLAGAQNNEQFF. CDR3 coding DNA: TGTGCCAGCAGCTTACTGGCGGGAGCCCAAAACAATGAGCAGTTCTTC.

This clone occurred a few times. CDR3 sequence: CASSVLTGNEQFF. The CDR3 DNA reads TGTGCCAGCAGTGTACTCACGGGGAATGAGCAGTTCTTC. The rearrangement joins TRBV2 to TRBJ2-1; maybe TRBD2 (5 bases). There are 13 residues in the CDR3. Germline V lookup: CDR1 SNHLY, CDR2 FYNNEI. The germline V and J ends were trimmed by 4 bases and 7 bases, with 11 bases remaining between them.

This clone was detected only a few times. The V call is TRBV10-3, the J call TRBJ2-7; D might be TRBD1 (6 bases). Deletions cut 10 bases from V and 5 bases from J, with 18 bases between. The length of the CDR3 is 13 residues. Germline V gene sequence: CDR1 ENHRY, CDR2 SYGVKD. The DNA for the CDR3 is TGTGCCACCCTGGGGCAGGGGTCGGACGAGCAGTACTTC. Its protein is CATLGQGSDEQYF.